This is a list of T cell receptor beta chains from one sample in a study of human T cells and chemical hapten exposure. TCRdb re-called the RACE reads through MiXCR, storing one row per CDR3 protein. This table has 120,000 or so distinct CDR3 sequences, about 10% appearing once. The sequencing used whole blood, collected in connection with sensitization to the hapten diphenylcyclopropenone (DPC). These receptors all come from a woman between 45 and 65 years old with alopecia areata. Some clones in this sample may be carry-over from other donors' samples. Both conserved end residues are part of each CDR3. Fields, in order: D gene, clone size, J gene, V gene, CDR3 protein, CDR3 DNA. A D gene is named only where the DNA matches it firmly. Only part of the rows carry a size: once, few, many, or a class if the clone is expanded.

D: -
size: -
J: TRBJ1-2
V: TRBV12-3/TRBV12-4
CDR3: CASSLLAYGYTF
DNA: TGTGCCAGCAGTTTGTTAGCTTATGGCTACACCTTC

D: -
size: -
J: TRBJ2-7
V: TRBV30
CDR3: CAWNPSSYEQYF
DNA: TGTGCCTGGAACCCCTCCTCCTACGAGCAGTACTTC

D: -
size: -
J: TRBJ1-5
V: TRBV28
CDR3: CASSRLDNSNQPQHF
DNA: TGTGCCAGCAGTAGACTGGACAACAGCAATCAGCCCCAGCATTTT

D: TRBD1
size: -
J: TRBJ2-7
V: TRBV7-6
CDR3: CASSPSGTESSYEQYF
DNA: TGTGCCAGCAGCCCTTCGGGGACAGAAAGCTCCTACGAGCAGTACTTC

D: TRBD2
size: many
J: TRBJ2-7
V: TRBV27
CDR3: CASSLSGRSYEQYF
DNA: TGTGCCAGCAGTCTAAGCGGGAGGTCCTACGAGCAGTACTTC

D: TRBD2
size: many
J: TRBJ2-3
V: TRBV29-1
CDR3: CSVELAGGSDTQYF
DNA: TGCAGCGTTGAATTAGCGGGAGGTTCAGATACGCAGTATTTT

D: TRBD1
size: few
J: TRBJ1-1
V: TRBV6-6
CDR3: CASSSRGRPEAFF
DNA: TGTGCCAGCAGTTCCAGGGGGCGACCTGAAGCTTTCTTT

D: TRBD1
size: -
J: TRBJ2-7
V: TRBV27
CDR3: CTSSLGPHRGHYEQYF
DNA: TGTACCAGCAGTTTAGGGCCACACAGGGGGCACTACGAGCAGTACTTC

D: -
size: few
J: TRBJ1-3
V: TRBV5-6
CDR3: CASSLADGRAGNTIYF
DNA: TGTGCCAGCAGCTTGGCCGACGGAAGGGCTGGAAACACCATATATTTT

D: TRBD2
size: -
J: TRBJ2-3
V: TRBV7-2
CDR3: CASRRGGPSTDTQYF
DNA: TGTGCCAGCAGGCGGGGGGGCCCTAGCACAGATACGCAGTATTTT

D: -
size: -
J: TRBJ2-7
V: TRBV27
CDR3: CASSYRDNYEQYF
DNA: TGTGCCAGCAGTTACCGGGACAACTACGAGCAGTACTTC

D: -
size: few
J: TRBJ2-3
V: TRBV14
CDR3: CASSHLTEHTDTQYF
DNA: TGTGCCAGCAGCCATCTGACAGAACACACAGATACGCAGTATTTT

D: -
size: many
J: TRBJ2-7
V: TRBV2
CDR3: CASNRQGTTYEQYF
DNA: TGTGCCAGCAATCGACAGGGGACTACCTACGAGCAGTACTTC

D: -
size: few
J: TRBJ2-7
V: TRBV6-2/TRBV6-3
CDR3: CASSYTRTAEQYF
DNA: TGTGCCAGCAGTTACACCCGGACAGCCGAGCAGTACTTC

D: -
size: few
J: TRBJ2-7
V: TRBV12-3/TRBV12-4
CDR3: CASSFSGSFSYEQYF
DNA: TGTGCCAGCAGTTTTTCGGGGAGTTTCTCCTACGAGCAGTACTTC

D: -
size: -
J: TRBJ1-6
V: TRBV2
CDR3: CASRAGPSSPLHF
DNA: TGTGCCAGCAGGGCAGGGCCAAGTTCACCCCTCCACTTT

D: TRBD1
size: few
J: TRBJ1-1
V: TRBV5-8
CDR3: CASSPGTGRWGQAFF
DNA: TGTGCCAGCAGCCCAGGGACAGGGAGGTGGGGGCAAGCTTTCTTT

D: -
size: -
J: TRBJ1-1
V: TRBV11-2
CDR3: CASSCTSPTEAFF
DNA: TGTGCCAGCAGCTGTACTTCGCCCACTGAAGCTTTCTTT

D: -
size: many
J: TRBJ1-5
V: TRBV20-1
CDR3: CSARDGSNQPQHF
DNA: TGCAGTGCTAGAGATGGGAGCAATCAGCCCCAGCATTTT

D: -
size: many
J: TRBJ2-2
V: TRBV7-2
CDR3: CASSWSPGDPGELFF
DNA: TGTGCCAGCAGCTGGTCCCCCGGGGACCCCGGGGAGCTGTTTTTT

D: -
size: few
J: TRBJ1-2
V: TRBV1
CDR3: CTSSQEVYGYTF
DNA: TGCACCAGCAGCCAAGAAGTCTATGGCTACACCTTC

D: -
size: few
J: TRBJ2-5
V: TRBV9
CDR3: CASSVFPDQETQYF
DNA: TGTGCCAGCAGCGTATTTCCTGATCAAGAGACCCAGTACTTC

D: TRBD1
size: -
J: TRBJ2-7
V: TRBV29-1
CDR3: CSVEGQGTGYEQYF
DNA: TGCAGCGTTGAAGGACAGGGAACGGGCTACGAGCAGTACTTC

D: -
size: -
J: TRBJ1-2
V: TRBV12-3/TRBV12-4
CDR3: CASSLVLGYGYTF
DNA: TGTGCCAGCAGCCTAGTCTTGGGCTATGGCTACACCTTC

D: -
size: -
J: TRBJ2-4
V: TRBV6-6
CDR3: CASSRSGLQYF
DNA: TGTGCCAGCAGTCGCAGTGGCCTTCAGTACTTC

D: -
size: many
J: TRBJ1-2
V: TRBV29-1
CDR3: CSVEGIVNYGYTF
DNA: TGCAGCGTTGAGGGTATAGTTAACTATGGCTACACCTTC

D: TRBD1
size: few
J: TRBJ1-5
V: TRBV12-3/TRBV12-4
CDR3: CASSGQVNQPQHF
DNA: TGTGCCAGCAGCGGACAGGTGAATCAGCCCCAGCATTTT

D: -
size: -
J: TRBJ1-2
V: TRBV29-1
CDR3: CSAPNPRDYGYTF
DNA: TGCAGCGCCCCAAACCCCCGGGATTATGGCTACACCTTC

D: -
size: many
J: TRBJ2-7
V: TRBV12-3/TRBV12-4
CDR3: CASSRGLPNYEQYF
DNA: TGTGCCAGCAGCCGGGGACTGCCGAACTACGAGCAGTACTTC

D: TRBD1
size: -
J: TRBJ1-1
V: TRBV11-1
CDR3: CASIHRQGRNTEAFF
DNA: TGTGCCAGCATCCACCGACAGGGACGGAACACTGAAGCTTTCTTT

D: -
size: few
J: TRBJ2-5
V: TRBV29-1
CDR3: CSVPDHGGTQYF
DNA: TGCAGCGTTCCAGACCACGGCGGGACCCAGTACTTC

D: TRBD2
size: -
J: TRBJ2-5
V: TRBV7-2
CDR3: CASSPTSAYQGTQYF
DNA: TGTGCCAGCAGCCCGACTAGCGCCTACCAAGGGACCCAGTACTTC